This TCR beta chain was sequenced in a study of blood T cell repertoires in COVID-19. At the level of the study: T cells, B-cell-depleted T cells, or PBMCs provided the cDNA or gDNA that served as material.

In the study's own analysis: Reference gene primer amplification yielded estimated nucleated cell counts. Only in-frame clones appear in the TCRdb table, and some are missing; sequencing was by immunoSEQ multiplex PCR. The V and J calls and clone size come from that table; D and trimming were worked out from the DNA. The sample yields 150,000 or so clones, approximately 83% seen once. The length of the CDR3 is 17 residues. J gave up 1 base and V 5 bases, and 11 bases lay outside the gene matches. Per germline, CDR1 SGHNT and CDR2 YENEEA. The chain couples TRBV11-3 to TRBJ1-1; 9 bases map to TRBD1. The sample taken for sequencing was peripheral blood. This receptor was obtained from a woman aged 55-69 years with acute or convalescent COVID-19. CDR3 coding DNA: TGTGCCAGCAGCATATCGCGCGGACAGGGGAGGAACACTGAAGCTTTCTTT. It specifies CASSISRGQGRNTEAFF.